This TCR beta chain was sequenced during a study of blood T cell repertoires in COVID-19. Trimming removed 4 bases at V and 1 base at J, with 16 bases between. Germline V gene data show CDR1 as SGHTA and CDR2 as FQGNSA. There are 16 residues in the CDR3. The protocol was immunoSEQ multiplex PCR, while the TCRdb copy is restricted to in-frame clones and leaves out a portion. The sample consists of hundreds of thousands of clones, about 83% of them appearing once. Specimen: PBMCs or T cells enriched from blood (not recorded which). The sequence came from a woman aged 45-65 years who had recovered from COVID-19. The chain is built from TRBV7-2 and TRBJ2-5; D might be TRBD2 (5 bases). The CDR3 spells CASSYSQAASQETQYF. CDR3 sequence (DNA): TGTGCCAGCAGCTACTCCCAAGCGGCGTCCCAAGAGACCCAGTACTTC.